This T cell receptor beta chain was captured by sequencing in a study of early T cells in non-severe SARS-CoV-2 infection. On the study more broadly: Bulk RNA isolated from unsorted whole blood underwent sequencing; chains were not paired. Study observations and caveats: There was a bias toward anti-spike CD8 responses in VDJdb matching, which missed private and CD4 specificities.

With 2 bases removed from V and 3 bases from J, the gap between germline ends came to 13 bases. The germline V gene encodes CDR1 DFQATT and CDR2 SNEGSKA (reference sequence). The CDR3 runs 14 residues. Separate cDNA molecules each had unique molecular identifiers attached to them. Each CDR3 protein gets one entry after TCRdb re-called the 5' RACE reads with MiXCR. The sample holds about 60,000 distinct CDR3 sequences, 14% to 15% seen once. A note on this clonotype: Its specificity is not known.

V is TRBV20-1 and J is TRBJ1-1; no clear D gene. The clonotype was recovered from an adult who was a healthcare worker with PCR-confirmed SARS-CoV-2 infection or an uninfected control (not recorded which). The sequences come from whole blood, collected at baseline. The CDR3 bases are TGCAGTGCTAGATATAGGGTTATGGACACTGAAGCTTTCTTT. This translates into CSARYRVMDTEAFF.